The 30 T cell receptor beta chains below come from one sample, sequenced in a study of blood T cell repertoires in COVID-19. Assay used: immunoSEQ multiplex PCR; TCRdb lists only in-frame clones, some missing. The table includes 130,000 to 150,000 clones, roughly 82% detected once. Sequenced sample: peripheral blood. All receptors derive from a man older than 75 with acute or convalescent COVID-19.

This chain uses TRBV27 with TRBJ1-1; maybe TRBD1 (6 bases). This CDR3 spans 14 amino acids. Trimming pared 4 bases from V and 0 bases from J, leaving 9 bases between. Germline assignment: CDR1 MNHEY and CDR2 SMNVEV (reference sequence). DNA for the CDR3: TGTGCCAGCAGTTCTCACAGGGTGAACACTGAAGCTTTCTTT. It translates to CASSSHRVNTEAFF.

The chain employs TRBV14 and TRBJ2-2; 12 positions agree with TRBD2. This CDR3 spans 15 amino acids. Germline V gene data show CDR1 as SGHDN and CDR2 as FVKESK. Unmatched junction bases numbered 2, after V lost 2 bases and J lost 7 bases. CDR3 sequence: CASSQRLAGDGELFF. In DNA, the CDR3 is TGTGCCAGCAGCCAAAGACTAGCGGGGGACGGGGAGCTGTTTTTT.

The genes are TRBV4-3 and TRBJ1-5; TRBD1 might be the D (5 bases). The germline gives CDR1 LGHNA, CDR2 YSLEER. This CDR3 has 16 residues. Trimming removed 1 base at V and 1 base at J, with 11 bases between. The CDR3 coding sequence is TGCGCCAGCAGCCAAGGGGGCCGGGTGAGCAATCAGCCCCAGCATTTT. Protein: CASSQGGRVSNQPQHF.

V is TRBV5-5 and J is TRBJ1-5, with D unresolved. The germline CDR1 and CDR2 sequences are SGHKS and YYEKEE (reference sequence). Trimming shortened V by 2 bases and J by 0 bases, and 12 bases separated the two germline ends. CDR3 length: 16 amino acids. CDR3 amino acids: CASSFVFGDSNQPQHF. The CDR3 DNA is TGTGCCAGCAGCTTTGTTTTCGGGGATAGCAATCAGCCCCAGCATTTT.

The CDR3 here is CASSASLGQGSADTQYF. Here the CDR3 DNA reads TGTGCCAGCAGCGCAAGCCTAGGACAGGGGAGCGCAGATACGCAGTATTTT. The chain uses TRBV9 and TRBJ2-3, with 9 bases identical to TRBD1. This CDR3 contains 17 residues. The germline V gene encodes CDR1 SGDLS and CDR2 YYNGEE. V trimming: 3 bases; J trimming: 4 bases; junction bases outside the gene matches: 12. The complete variable domain, with remaining parts taken from reference TRBV9 and TRBJ2-3, reads DSGVTQTPKHLITATGQRVTLRCSPRSGDLSVYWYQQSLDQGLQFLIQYYNGEERAKGNILERFSAQQFPDLHSELNLSSLELGDSALYFCASSASLGQGSADTQYFGPGTRLTVL.

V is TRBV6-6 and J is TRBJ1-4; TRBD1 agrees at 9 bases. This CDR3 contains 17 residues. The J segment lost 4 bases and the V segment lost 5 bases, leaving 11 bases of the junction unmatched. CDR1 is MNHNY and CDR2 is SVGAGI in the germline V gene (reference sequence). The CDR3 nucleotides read TGTGCCAGCAGTCCTGGACAGGGGAGGGGGTTTAATGAAAAACTGTTTTTT. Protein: CASSPGQGRGFNEKLFF.

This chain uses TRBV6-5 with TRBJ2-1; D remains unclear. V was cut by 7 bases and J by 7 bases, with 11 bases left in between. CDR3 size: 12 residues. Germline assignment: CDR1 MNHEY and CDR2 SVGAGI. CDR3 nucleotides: TGTGCCAGCACCTCCGGTAGAAATGAGCAGTTCTTC. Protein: CASTSGRNEQFF.

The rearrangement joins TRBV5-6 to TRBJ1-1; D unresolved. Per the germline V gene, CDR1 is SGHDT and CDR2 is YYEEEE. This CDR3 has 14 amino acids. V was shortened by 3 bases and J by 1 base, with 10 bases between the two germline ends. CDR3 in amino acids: CASSSFRKNTEAFF. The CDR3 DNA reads TGTGCCAGCAGCTCCTTCAGGAAGAACACTGAAGCTTTCTTT.

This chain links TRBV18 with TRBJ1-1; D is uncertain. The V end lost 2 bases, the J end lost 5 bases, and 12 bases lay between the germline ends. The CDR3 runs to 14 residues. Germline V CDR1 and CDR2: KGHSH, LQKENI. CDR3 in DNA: TGTGCCAGCTCACCAGGCACCTCCGGGACTGAAGCTTTCTTT. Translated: CASSPGTSGTEAFF. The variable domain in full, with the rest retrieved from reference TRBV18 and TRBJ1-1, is NAGVMQNPRHLVRRRGQEARLRCSPMKGHSHVYWYRQLPEEGLKFMVYLQKENIIDESGMPKERFSAEFPKEGPSILRIQQVVRGDSAAYFCASSPGTSGTEAFFGQGTRLTVV.

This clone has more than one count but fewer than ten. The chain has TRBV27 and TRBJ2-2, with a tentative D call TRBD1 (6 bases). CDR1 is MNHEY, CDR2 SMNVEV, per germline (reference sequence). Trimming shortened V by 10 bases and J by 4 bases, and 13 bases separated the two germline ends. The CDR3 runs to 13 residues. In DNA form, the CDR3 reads TGTGCCACCCGACAGGTCCTCACCGGGGAGCTGTTTTTT. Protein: CATRQVLTGELFF.

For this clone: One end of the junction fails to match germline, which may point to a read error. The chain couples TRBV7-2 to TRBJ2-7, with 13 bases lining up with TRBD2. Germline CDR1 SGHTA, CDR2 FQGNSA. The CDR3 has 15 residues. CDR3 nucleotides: TGTGCCAGCAGCTTAGGGGGGACTAGCGGGGACCAGGCCCGCTTC. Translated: CASSLGGTSGDQARF.

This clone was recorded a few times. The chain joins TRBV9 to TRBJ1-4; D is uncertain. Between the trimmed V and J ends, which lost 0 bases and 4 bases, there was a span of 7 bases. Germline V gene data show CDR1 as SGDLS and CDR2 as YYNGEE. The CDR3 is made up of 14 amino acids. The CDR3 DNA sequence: TGTGCCAGCAGCGTAGAACAGAATAATGAAAAACTGTTTTTT. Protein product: CASSVEQNNEKLFF.

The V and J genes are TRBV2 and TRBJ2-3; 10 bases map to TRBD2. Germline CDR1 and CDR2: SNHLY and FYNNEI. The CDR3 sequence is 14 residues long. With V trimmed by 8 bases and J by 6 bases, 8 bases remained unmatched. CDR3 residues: CASGERGGRDTQYF. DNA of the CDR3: TGTGCCAGCGGGGAGCGGGGGGGCCGGGATACGCAGTATTTT.

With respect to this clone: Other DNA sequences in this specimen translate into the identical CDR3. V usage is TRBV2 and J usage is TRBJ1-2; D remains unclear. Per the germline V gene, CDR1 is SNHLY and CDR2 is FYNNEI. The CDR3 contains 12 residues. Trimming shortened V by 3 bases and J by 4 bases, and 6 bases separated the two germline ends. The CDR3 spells CASSDRGYGYTF. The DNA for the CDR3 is TGTGCCAGCAGTGACAGAGGCTATGGCTACACCTTC.

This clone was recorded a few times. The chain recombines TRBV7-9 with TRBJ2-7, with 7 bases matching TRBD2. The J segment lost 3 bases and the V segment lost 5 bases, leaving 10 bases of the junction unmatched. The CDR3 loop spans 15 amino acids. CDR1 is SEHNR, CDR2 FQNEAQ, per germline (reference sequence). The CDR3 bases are TGTGCCAGCAGCCAATATCGGGGGGAGGGCTACGAGCAGTACTTC. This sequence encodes CASSQYRGEGYEQYF.

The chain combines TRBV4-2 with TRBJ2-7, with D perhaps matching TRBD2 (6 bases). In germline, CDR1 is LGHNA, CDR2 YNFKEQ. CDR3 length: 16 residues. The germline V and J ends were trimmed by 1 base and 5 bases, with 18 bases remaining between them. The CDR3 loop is CASSQAGGISGNEQYF. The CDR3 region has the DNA TGTGCCAGCAGCCAAGCTGGCGGGATTTCAGGGAACGAGCAGTACTTC.

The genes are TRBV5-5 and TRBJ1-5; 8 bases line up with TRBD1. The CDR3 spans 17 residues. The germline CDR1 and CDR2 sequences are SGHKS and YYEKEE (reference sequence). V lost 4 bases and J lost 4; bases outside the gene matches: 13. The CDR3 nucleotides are TGTGCCAGCAGCCCATATTACAGGGGGATGCGAAATCAGCCCCAGCATTTT. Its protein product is CASSPYYRGMRNQPQHF.

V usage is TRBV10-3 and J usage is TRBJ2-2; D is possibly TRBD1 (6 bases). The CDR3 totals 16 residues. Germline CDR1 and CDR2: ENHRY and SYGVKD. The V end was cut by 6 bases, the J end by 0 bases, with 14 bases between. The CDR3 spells CAIRDSSYTNTGELFF. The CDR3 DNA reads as TGTGCCATCAGGGACAGCTCCTATACGAACACCGGGGAGCTGTTTTTT.

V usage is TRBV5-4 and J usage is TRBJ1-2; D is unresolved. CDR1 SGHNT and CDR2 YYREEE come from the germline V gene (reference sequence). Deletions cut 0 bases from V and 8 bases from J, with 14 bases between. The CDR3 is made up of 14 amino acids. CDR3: CASSLGRNPGGYTF. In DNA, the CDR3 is TGTGCCAGCAGCTTGGGCCGTAACCCAGGCGGCTACACCTTC.

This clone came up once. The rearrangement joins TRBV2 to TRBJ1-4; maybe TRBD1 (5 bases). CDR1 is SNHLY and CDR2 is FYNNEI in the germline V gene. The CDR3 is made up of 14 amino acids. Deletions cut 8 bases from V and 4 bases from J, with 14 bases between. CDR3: CASRGGRNNEKLFF. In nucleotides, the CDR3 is TGTGCCAGCCGGGGGGGTAGAAATAATGAAAAACTGTTTTTT.

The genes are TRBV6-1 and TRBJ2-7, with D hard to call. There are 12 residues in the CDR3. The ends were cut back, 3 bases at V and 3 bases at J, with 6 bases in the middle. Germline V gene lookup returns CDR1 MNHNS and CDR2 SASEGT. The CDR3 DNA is TGTGCCAGCAGTGACCAGAACTACGAGCAGTACTTC. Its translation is CASSDQNYEQYF.

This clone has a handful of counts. The CDR3 region has the DNA TGTGCCTGGGCTCTGGGCGCAAGCGAGCAGTACTTC. This sequence encodes CAWALGASEQYF. The chain has TRBV30 and TRBJ2-7, with no clear D. This CDR3 contains 12 residues. Between the trimmed V and J ends, which lost 5 bases and 6 bases, there was a span of 14 bases. Germline V lookup: CDR1 GTSNPN, CDR2 SVGIG (reference sequence).

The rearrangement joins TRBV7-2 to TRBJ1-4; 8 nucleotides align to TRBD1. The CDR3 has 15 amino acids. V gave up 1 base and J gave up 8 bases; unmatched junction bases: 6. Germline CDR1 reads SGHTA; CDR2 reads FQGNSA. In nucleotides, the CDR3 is TGTGCCAGCAGCTTAGGGGGGACAGGAGGCGAAAAACTGTTTTTT. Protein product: CASSLGGTGGEKLFF.

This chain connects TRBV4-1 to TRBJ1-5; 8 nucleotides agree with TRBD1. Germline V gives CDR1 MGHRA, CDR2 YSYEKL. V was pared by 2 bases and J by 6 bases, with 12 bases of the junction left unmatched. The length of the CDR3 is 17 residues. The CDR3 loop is CASSQLSDRVMGQPQHF. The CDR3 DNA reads TGCGCCAGCAGCCAACTTTCGGACAGGGTGATGGGTCAGCCCCAGCATTTT.

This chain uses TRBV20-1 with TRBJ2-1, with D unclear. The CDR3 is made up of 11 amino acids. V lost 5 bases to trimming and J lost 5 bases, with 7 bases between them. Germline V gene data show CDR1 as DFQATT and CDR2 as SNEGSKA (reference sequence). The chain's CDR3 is CSAPTHNEQFF. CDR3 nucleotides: TGCAGTGCTCCTACCCACAATGAGCAGTTCTTC.

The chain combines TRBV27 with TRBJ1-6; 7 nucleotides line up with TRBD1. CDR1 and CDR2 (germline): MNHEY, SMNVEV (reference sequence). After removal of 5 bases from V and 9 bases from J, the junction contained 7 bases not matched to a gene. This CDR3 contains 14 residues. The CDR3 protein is CASSVQGMGSPLHF. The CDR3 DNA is TGTGCCAGCAGTGTACAGGGGATGGGTTCACCCCTCCACTTT.

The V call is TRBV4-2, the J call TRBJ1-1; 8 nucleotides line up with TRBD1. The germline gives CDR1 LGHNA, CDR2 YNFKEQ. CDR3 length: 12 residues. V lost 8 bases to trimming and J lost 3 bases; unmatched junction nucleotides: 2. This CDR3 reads CASGQGDTEAFF. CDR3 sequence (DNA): TGTGCCAGCGGACAGGGTGACACTGAAGCTTTCTTT.

The CDR3 DNA reads as TGCGCCAGCAGCCAAGTCCTGAGGACTGAAGCTTTCTTT. Protein product: CASSQVLRTEAFF. This rearrangement joins TRBV4-1 to TRBJ1-1; D call uncertain. In germline, CDR1 is MGHRA, CDR2 YSYEKL. V gave up 1 base and J gave up 5 bases, with 8 bases separating them. The CDR3 consists of 13 residues.

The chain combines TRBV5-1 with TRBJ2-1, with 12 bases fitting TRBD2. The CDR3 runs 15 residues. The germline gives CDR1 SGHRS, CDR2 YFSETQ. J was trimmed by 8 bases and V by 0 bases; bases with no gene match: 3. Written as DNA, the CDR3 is TGCGCCAGCAGCTTGGCTAGCGGGGGGGCACATGAGCAGTTCTTC. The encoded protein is CASSLASGGAHEQFF.

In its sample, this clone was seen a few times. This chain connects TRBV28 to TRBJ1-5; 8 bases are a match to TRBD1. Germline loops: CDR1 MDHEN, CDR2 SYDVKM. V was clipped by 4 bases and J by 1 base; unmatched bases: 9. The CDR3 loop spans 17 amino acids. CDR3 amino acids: CASSSPLRGRSNQPQHF. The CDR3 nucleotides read TGTGCCAGCAGTTCCCCTCTCAGGGGGCGCAGCAATCAGCCCCAGCATTTT.